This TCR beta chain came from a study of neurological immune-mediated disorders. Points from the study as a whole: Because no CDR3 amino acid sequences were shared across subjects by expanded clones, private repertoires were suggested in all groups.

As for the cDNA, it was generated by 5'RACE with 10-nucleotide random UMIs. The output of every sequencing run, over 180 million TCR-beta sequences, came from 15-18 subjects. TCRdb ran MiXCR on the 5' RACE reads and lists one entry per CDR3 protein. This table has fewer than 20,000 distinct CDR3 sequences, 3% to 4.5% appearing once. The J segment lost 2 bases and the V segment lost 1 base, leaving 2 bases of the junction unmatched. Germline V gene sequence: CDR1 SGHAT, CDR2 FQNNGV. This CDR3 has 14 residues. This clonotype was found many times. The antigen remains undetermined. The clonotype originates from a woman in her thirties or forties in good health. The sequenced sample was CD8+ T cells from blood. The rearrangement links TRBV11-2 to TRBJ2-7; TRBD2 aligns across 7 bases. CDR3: CASSLGLAAYEQYF. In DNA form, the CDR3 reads TGTGCCAGCAGCTTAGGGCTAGCGGCCTACGAGCAGTACTTC.